This is a list of T cell receptor beta chains from one sample in a study of T cell changes during pregnancy in multiple sclerosis. Produced via immunoSEQ multiplex PCR; TCRdb's table is partial and in-frame only. The sample includes 88,000 or so clones, around 92% of them seen just once. The sample in question was peripheral blood, obtained before pregnancy. The receptors derive from a female donor with multiple sclerosis, enrolled in a pregnancy study. CDR3s include the opening cysteine and the closing phenylalanine or tryptophan. D genes are given only for firm matches. Clone sizes are given selectively: once, few, many, or a class where the clone is expanded.

v_gene	abundance	d_gene	j_gene	CDR3aa	CDR3nt
TRBV9	.	TRBD1	TRBJ2-5	CASSLGQGQETQYF	TGTGCCAGCAGCCTTGGACAGGGACAAGAGACCCAGTACTTC
TRBV28	.	TRBD2	TRBJ2-2	CASRGDNTGELFF	TGTGCTAGCCGGGGGGATAACACCGGGGAGCTGTTTTTT
TRBV2	.	TRBD1	TRBJ2-5	CASGALRGRAETQYF	TGTGCCAGCGGAGCCCTAAGGGGGCGCGCGGAGACCCAGTACTTC
TRBV6-1	.	.	TRBJ2-6	CASSRGNSGANVLTF	TGTGCCAGCAGTCGGGGGAATTCTGGGGCCAACGTCCTGACTTTC
TRBV19	.	.	TRBJ2-2	CASSPFLSGRNTGELFF	TGTGCCAGTAGCCCCTTTCTTTCGGGAAGGAACACCGGGGAGCTGTTTTTT
TRBV6-6	.	TRBD2	TRBJ2-1	CASSRTGTTSNEQFF	TGTGCCAGCAGCCGGACCGGGACTACCTCCAATGAGCAGTTCTTC
TRBV6-1	.	.	TRBJ2-3	CASRADITDTQYF	TGTGCCAGCAGGGCCGACATCACAGATACGCAGTATTTT
TRBV19	.	.	TRBJ2-5	CASSDSLQETQYF	TGTGCCAGCTCGGACAGCCTTCAAGAGACCCAGTACTTC
TRBV27	once	TRBD1	TRBJ1-1	CASSRRTGMNTEAFF	TGTGCCAGCAGTCGGCGGACAGGGATGAACACTGAAGCTTTCTTT
TRBV28	.	.	TRBJ1-5	CASSPVGAQNQPQHF	TGTGCCAGCAGTCCCGTGGGGGCCCAGAATCAGCCCCAGCATTTT
TRBV28	.	.	TRBJ2-1	CASSSGLFEWFF	TGTGCCAGCAGTTCAGGACTATTTGAATGGTTCTTC
TRBV27	.	TRBD1	TRBJ2-1	CASSLRTGGVSYEQFF	TGTGCCAGCAGTTTAAGAACAGGGGGCGTCAGCTATGAGCAGTTCTTC
TRBV19	.	TRBD1	TRBJ1-1	CASKEGATEAFF	TGTGCCAGTAAGGAGGGGGCCACTGAAGCTTTCTTT
TRBV7-2	.	TRBD1	TRBJ1-5	CASSTLGTGSSPQHF	TGTGCCAGCAGCACCTTGGGGACAGGCTCATCGCCCCAGCATTTT
TRBV7-8	.	.	TRBJ1-1	CASSPRLGTEAFF	TGTGCCAGCAGCCCCCGGCTAGGCACTGAAGCTTTCTTT
TRBV18	.	TRBD1	TRBJ1-1	CASSRTGATEAFF	TGTGCCAGCTCACGAACAGGGGCAACTGAAGCTTTCTTT
TRBV4-1	.	.	TRBJ2-2	CASSPLNTGELFF	TGCGCCAGCAGCCCTTTAAACACCGGGGAGCTGTTTTTT
TRBV6-4	.	TRBD2	TRBJ2-3	CASSEAGDTDTQYF	TGTGCCAGCAGTGAAGCGGGAGACACAGATACGCAGTATTTT
TRBV9	.	.	TRBJ2-1	CASSLHNEQFF	TGTGCCAGCAGCCTTCACAATGAGCAGTTCTTC